A selection of T cell receptor beta chains follows, all from one sample in a study of identifying expanded T cells in peripheral blood. Assay used: immunoSEQ multiplex PCR; TCRdb lists only in-frame clones, some missing. The repertoire has about 110,000 clones, about nine tenths of them found once; the top ten carry 7.5% to 10%. The sample was blood. The source is a person aged 18 to 75 in good health. Both conserved end residues are part of each CDR3. Each record gives: clone size, CDR3 length, D gene, J gene, V gene, CDR3 DNA, CDR3 protein. A D gene is named only where the DNA matches it firmly. Expanded clones are given a class, and other clones once, few, many or no size at all.

>-|14|-|TRBJ1-1|TRBV7-2
TGTGCCAGCAGCTTCCAGGGCCTGAACACTGAAGCTTTCTTT
CASSFQGLNTEAFF
>-|13|-|TRBJ1-4|TRBV2
TGTGCCAGCACCCCGATGAGGGATGAAAAACTGTTTTTT
CASTPMRDEKLFF
>-|17|TRBD2|TRBJ2-3|TRBV7-8
TGTGCCAGCAGCTTAGAGGGACTAGCGGGAGCGGTAGATACGCAGTATTTT
CASSLEGLAGAVDTQYF
>-|14|-|TRBJ1-2|TRBV27
TGTGCCAGCAGCCTAGCCGCAAACTCTCGTGGCTACACCTTC
CASSLAANSRGYTF
>-|15|TRBD1|TRBJ2-7|TRBV19
TGTGCCAGTAGTCCGCCAGGGGGCCGATTTTCCGAGCAGTACTTC
CASSPPGGRFSEQYF
>-|15|-|TRBJ1-1|TRBV19
TGTGCCAGTAGTCCCGGGGGGCCGGGGGACACTGAAGCTTTCTTT
CASSPGGPGDTEAFF
>once|11|-|TRBJ2-7|TRBV29-1
TGCAGCGTTCGAGGGCCCTACGAGCAGTACTTC
CSVRGPYEQYF
>many|15|TRBD1|TRBJ1-5|TRBV5-6
TGTGCCAGCAGCTATAAGGGGGCGGCCGGTCAGCCCCAGCATTTT
CASSYKGAAGQPQHF
>-|15|TRBD2|TRBJ2-1|TRBV14
TGTGCCAGCAGCCAAGAGACGGGAGGACGTAATGAGCAGTTCTTC
CASSQETGGRNEQFF
>few|14|TRBD1|TRBJ2-7|TRBV5-1
TGCGCCAGCAGCTTGGAAGGGGGCCTCTACGAGCAGTACTTC
CASSLEGGLYEQYF
>-|12|TRBD1|TRBJ1-1|TRBV7-9
TGTGCCAGCAGGGGACAGTACACTGAAGCTTTCTTT
CASRGQYTEAFF
>-|16|TRBD2|TRBJ2-2|TRBV5-1
TGCGCCAGCAGCCTAATTCCGGGAGGAAACACCGGGGAGCTGTTTTTT
CASSLIPGGNTGELFF
>few|14|TRBD1|TRBJ1-2|TRBV5-1
TGCGCCAGCAGCTTGGGGACAGGTAACTATGGCTACACCTTC
CASSLGTGNYGYTF
>once|14|TRBD1|TRBJ1-2|TRBV5-4
TGTGCCAGCAGCAGCGGACAGGGGTACTATGGCTACACCTTC
CASSSGQGYYGYTF
>-|11|-|TRBJ1-2|TRBV2
TGTGCCAGCAGGCCAGGGTCTGGCTACACCTTC
CASRPGSGYTF
>-|15|TRBD1|TRBJ2-7|TRBV28
TGTGCCAGCAGTTGGGGGACAGGGATGGTGGGGGAGCAGTACTTC
CASSWGTGMVGEQYF
>-|17|TRBD2|TRBJ2-7|TRBV27
TGTGCCAGCAGTTTACTAGCGGGGGGGCGGTCTCTCTACGAGCAGTACTTC
CASSLLAGGRSLYEQYF
>-|13|-|TRBJ1-4|TRBV7-8
TGTGCCAGCAGCACCGAGGACAGTCGGAAACTGTTTTTT
CASSTEDSRKLFF
>-|11|-|TRBJ2-5|TRBV18
TGTGCCAGCTCACGCCAAGAGACCCAGTACTTC
CASSRQETQYF
>-|12|-|TRBJ2-2|TRBV6-1
TGTGCCAGGGGAAGGGTGGCCGGGGAGCTGTTTTTT
CARGRVAGELFF
>few|15|-|TRBJ2-3|TRBV11-2
TGTGCCAGCAGGGACCGGGTTACTGGAAGAGATACGCAGTATTTT
CASRDRVTGRDTQYF
>-|15|TRBD1|TRBJ2-3|TRBV18
TGTGCCAGCTCACCGGGACAGGGCTCAGGAGATACGCAGTATTTT
CASSPGQGSGDTQYF
>-|16|-|TRBJ1-2|TRBV6-5
TGTGCCAGCAGTTATAGCGTCGGGGGAGCATCGTGGGGCTACACCTTC
CASSYSVGGASWGYTF
>-|13|-|TRBJ1-2|TRBV9
TGTGCCAGCAGCGTAGAGGGTTTAGGCGGCTACACCTTC
CASSVEGLGGYTF
>-|12|TRBD1|TRBJ1-2|TRBV6-5
TGTGCCAGCAGTCGAGGGACAGGTGGCTACACCTTC
CASSRGTGGYTF
>-|12|-|TRBJ1-2|TRBV5-1
TGCGCCAGCAGCGAAGGGAACTATGGCTACACCTTC
CASSEGNYGYTF
>-|15|-|TRBJ2-1|TRBV13
TGTGCCAGCAGCTCGTACAGGGTTTCCTACAATGAGCAGTTCTTC
CASSSYRVSYNEQFF
>few|15|-|TRBJ2-7|TRBV4-1
TGCGCCAGCAGCCCGGGCGCTCAGGGAGTCTACGAGCAGTACTTC
CASSPGAQGVYEQYF
>-|14|TRBD1|TRBJ1-1|TRBV6-5
TGTGCCAGCAGTACCCAGACAGGGGGGTCTGAAGCTTTCTTT
CASSTQTGGSEAFF